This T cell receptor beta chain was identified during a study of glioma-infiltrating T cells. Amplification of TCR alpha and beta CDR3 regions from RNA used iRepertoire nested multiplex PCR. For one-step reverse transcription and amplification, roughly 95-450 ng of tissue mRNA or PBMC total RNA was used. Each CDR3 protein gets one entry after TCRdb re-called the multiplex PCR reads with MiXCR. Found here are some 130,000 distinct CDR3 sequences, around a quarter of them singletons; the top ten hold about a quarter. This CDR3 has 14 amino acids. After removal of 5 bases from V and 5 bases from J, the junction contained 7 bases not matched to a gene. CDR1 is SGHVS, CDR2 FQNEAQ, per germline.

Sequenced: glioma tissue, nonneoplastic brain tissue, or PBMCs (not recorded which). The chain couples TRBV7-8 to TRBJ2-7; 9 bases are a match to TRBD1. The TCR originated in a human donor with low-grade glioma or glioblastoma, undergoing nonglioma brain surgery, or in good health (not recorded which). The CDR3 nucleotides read TGTGCCAGCAGCCCCGGGACAGGGTACGACGAGCAGTACGTC. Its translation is CASSPGTGYDEQYV.